What follows describes a single T cell receptor (beta chain). Its antigen specificity is not known. The sample holds no much larger clone one base away, and base qualities are not on file. Read against the paper, the sample's time point label means: baseline before first vaccination. The vaccinee samples were drawn from two UK trials, COV001 and COV002, one of which was a single-blind randomized controlled phase 2/3 trial testing AZD1222 (ChAdOx1 nCoV-19) in healthy adults. Trial participant PBMC samples were collected at day 0 and day 28 after the second dose for TCRbeta chain sequencing. The data belong to a study of T cell responses to AZD1222 COVID-19 vaccine (dated by TCRdb to 2020 to 2022). General notes on the study: Because spike-specific TCR depth and breadth did not differ between the two schedules, AZD1222 recipients who got a second dose at roughly 4 weeks were pooled with those who got a second dose at roughly 12 weeks. TCR sequencing was performed for roughly 240 trial participants, of whom 200 to 210 were given two doses of AZD1222 and some 26 were given two doses of MenACWY control vaccine. Trial participants were enrolled by age into 18-55, 56-69 and 70-plus year subgroups, with approximately 160, 26 and 62 TCR-sequenced participants respectively. Paper-wide results and their limitations: The whole spike protein was spanned by vaccine-associated CD4 TCRs, and dominant responses were seen in regions 160-218 and 743-854. Because no samples from the day 14 peak response were available, repertoires could be characterized only after the peak T cell response. Epitopes outside the regions mutated in the B.1.351 and B.1.1.7 variants were reportedly recognized by nearly half of the unique spike-specific TCRs. In the small 56-69-year group, the increase in depth fell short of significance, most likely because of low power. After two AZD1222 doses, spike-specific TCR breadth and depth were significantly higher than at day 0 and than in MenACWY recipients. Participants were mostly white British, with more females than males. The authors suggested clonal diversity may have been underestimated. Conclusions about previously exposed vaccinees were limited because only 6 or 7 AZD1222 recipients were SARS-CoV-2 seropositive at baseline.

V lost 2 bases and J lost 8 bases; the stretch between them is 12 bases long. The CDR3 covers 14 residues, taking in both the cysteine and the phenylalanine. Here the CDR3 DNA is all that survives: 42 bases in frame from base 1. Per the germline V gene, MDHEN is the CDR1 and SYDVKM is the CDR2. The CDR3 regions of human TCRbeta chains were analyzed by immunosequencing. The authors' analysis ran thus. Repertoire TCRs were checked for matches against a reference library of SARS-CoV-2-specific TCRs that had been generated using the MIRA antigen-specificity platform. Breadth was defined as the fraction of unique TCRs that were SARS-CoV-2-associated, and depth was defined as the fraction of total T cells that were SARS-CoV-2-associated. Using the MIRA data, each spike-specific TCR was assigned both to the spike region to which the TCR was reactive and to a CD4 or CD8 class. Log10-transformed breadth and depth values were compared by one-way ANOVA with Sidak's multiple comparisons tests. This immuneACCESS table, as held by TCRdb, lists in-frame sequences with V and J called but not all clones. Of the missing ones, under half trace to an unresolved V gene in checked studies; the others have no known cause. That table furnishes V, J and clone size, whereas the DNA furnished D and trimming. The sample table lists approximately 150,000 clones, 89% of them with a count of one. Jointly, the top ten make up approximately 3% of the sample.

The clonotype was recovered from an adult in good health. The rearranged segments are TRBV28 and TRBJ1-4, with TRBD1 tentatively as D gene (5 bases match). This specimen was peripheral blood, taken on day 0 of AZD1222 vaccination. The CDR3 here reads CASSLPGRGEKLFF. The nucleotide sequence reads TGTGCCAGCAGTTTACCAGGGCGGGGGGAAAAACTGTTTTTT.